Presented here are 10 T cell receptor beta chains from one specimen sequenced in a study of cytomegalovirus exposure and HLA in healthy donors. The PCR was carried out with 60 Vbeta primers and 13 Jbeta primers. TCRdb keeps only in-frame clones here, not all; method: immunoSEQ multiplex PCR. The sample contains approximately 190,000 clones, around four fifths of which appear only once. Sequenced sample: PBMCs. These receptors were taken from a woman between 18 and 29 years old in good health and CMV-seronegative.

V and J are TRBV27 and TRBJ2-5; D not resolved. Trimming took 1 base from V and 5 from J, leaving 11 bases between them. CDR1 and CDR2 from the germline V gene are MNHEY and SMNVEV (reference sequence). This CDR3 region has 14 residues. CDR3 DNA sequence: TGTGCCAGCAGTTTATTCCCCCTCGGGGAGACCCAGTACTTC. Protein: CASSLFPLGETQYF.

DNA of the CDR3: TGTGCCACCAGCAGAGAGTTTGGCAGGGAGGCAGTCGACGAGCAGTACTTC. Translation gives CATSREFGREAVDEQYF. The chain combines TRBV15 with TRBJ2-7, with D perhaps matching TRBD2 (6 bases). Germline V gene lookup returns CDR1 LNHNV and CDR2 YYDKDF (reference sequence). The CDR3 sequence is 17 residues long. V shed 0 bases and J shed 5 bases, with 20 bases lying between them.

The chain links TRBV27 to TRBJ2-2; maybe TRBD1 (5 bases). CDR1 MNHEY and CDR2 SMNVEV come from the germline V gene (reference sequence). Trimming took 3 bases from V and 7 from J, leaving 15 bases between them. The CDR3 loop spans 15 amino acids. The DNA of the CDR3 is TGTGCCAGCAGTTTGTTGGGGCCGGGTGGCGGGGAGCTGTTTTTT. This sequence encodes CASSLLGPGGGELFF.

The chain combines TRBV27 with TRBJ2-5; TRBD1 agrees at 10 bases. Germline V gives CDR1 MNHEY, CDR2 SMNVEV (reference sequence). This CDR3 region has 15 residues. Trimming removed 3 bases from V and 5 bases from J; junction bases left unmatched: 6. The CDR3 DNA is TGTGCCAGCAGTTTCGGACAGGGGGTTCAGGAGACCCAGTACTTC. Its translation is CASSFGQGVQETQYF.

The V gene is TRBV10-3, the J gene TRBJ2-5; a possible D gene is TRBD1 (5 bases). V was pared by 4 bases and J by 1 base, with 7 bases between. The CDR3 has 13 residues. Germline V gene lookup returns CDR1 ENHRY and CDR2 SYGVKD. The CDR3 nucleotides read TGTGCCATCAGTGGACAGAGCCAAGAGACCCAGTACTTC. This translates into CAISGQSQETQYF.

This clone has only a few counts. The chain carries TRBV30 and TRBJ2-4; D unresolved. Germline CDR1 GTSNPN, CDR2 SVGIG (reference sequence). V was cut by 7 bases and J by 2 bases, with 12 bases left in between. The CDR3 is made up of 13 amino acids. The CDR3 DNA follows: TGTGCCTACCATCTACCTTCCAAAAACATTCAGTACTTC. It encodes CAYHLPSKNIQYF.

The chain combines TRBV7-2 with TRBJ2-1, with 12 bases fitting TRBD1. This CDR3 region has 15 residues. V was clipped by 5 bases and J by 7 bases; unmatched bases: 6. Germline CDR1 and CDR2: SGHTA and FQGNSA. CDR3 residues: CASSPRDRGRNEQFF. In DNA form, the CDR3 reads TGTGCCAGCAGCCCCCGGGACAGGGGGCGGAATGAGCAGTTCTTC. Full variable domain (outside the CDR3, taken from reference TRBV7-2 and TRBJ2-1): GAGVSQSPSNKVTEKGKDVELRCDPISGHTALYWYRQSLGQGLEFLIYFQGNSAPDKSGLPSDRFSAERTGGSVSTLTIQRTQQEDSAVYLCASSPRDRGRNEQFFGPGTRLTVL.

J is TRBJ2-1 and V is TRBV6-5, with a weak D call TRBD1 (5 bases). V lost 6 bases and J lost 4, with 16 bases in between. This CDR3 is built from 15 residues. Germline V gene lookup returns CDR1 MNHEY and CDR2 SVGAGI. The DNA for the CDR3 is TGTGCCAGCAGACTGACAGCGCCGCCATACAATGAGCAGTTCTTC. It encodes CASRLTAPPYNEQFF.

The chain combines TRBV4-2 with TRBJ2-1; 11 nucleotides align to TRBD1. The germline V gene has CDR1 LGHNA and CDR2 YNFKEQ. With 4 bases clipped from V and 9 bases from J, the junction kept 5 bases outside the gene matches. The CDR3 spans 14 residues. CDR3 DNA sequence: TGTGCCAGCAGCCCTGCGGGACAGGGGGGTGAGCAGTTCTTC. It specifies CASSPAGQGGEQFF.

This clone was recorded once. CDR3 nucleotides: TGTGCCAGCTCACCGACAGGTGTCGGAGAGACCCAGTACTTC. It is translated as CASSPTGVGETQYF. J is TRBJ2-5 and V is TRBV18; tentative D call: TRBD1 (6 bases). V lost 3 bases and J 4 bases, leaving 12 bases between the germline ends. The CDR3 is made up of 14 amino acids. The V gene's germline CDR1 is KGHSH and CDR2 LQKENI. The full variable domain, in which reference TRBV18 and TRBJ2-5 provide the parts outside the CDR3, is NAGVMQNPRHLVRRRGQEARLRCSPMKGHSHVYWYRQLPEEGLKFMVYLQKENIIDESGMPKERFSAEFPKEGPSILRIQQVVRGDSAAYFCASSPTGVGETQYFGPGTRLLVL.